The clone carrying this T cell receptor (beta chain) was seen at least ten times. Arm-PCR of CDR3 regions with iRepertoire HTBI primers generated TCR beta libraries. TCRdb itself ran the multiplex PCR reads through MiXCR, one entry per CDR3 protein. The sample yields hundreds of thousands of distinct CDR3 sequences, approximately 15% seen once. As to time point: newly diagnosed GD, antithyroid drugs for less than 3 months. The TCR library was made from RNA that had been extracted from PBMCs in TRIzol. The sample belongs to a study of regulatory T cells in long-lasting Graves disease. Trimming removed 2 bases at V and 6 bases at J, with 13 bases between. From germline, CDR1 is LGHDT and CDR2 YNNKEL (reference sequence). The CDR3 length is 14 residues. The data also belong to a second study, concerning T cells in Graves' hyperthyroidism and ophthalmopathy. That study adds: Orbital computed tomography and thyroid ultrasound, together with serum TRAb and thyroxine and clinical symptoms, were used for diagnoses.

V usage is TRBV3-1 and J usage is TRBJ1-1; D may be TRBD1 (6 bases). The receptor was isolated from a man aged 25 to 40 with Graves disease. The sample consisted of peripheral blood mononuclear cells (PBMCs), taken at new diagnosis, from a patient treated with antithyroid drugs. The CDR3 protein is CASSQFGPGAEAFF. The CDR3 DNA reads as TGTGCCAGCAGCCAATTCGGCCCAGGGGCTGAAGCTTTCTTT.